This T cell receptor beta chain was captured in a study of cytomegalovirus exposure and HLA in healthy donors. With V trimmed by 6 bases and J by 4 bases, 8 bases remained unmatched. Germline CDR1 and CDR2: MNHNS and SASEGT. The CDR3 contains 14 residues. Primers included in the PCR were 60 Vbeta and 13 Jbeta primers. Sequencing used immunoSEQ multiplex PCR; TCRdb keeps in-frame clones, though not all of them. The sample lists roughly 120,000 clones; 74% were seen once. The sample was PBMCs. The TCR comes from a man aged 35-49 years in good health and CMV-seropositive. The chain joins TRBV6-1 to TRBJ1-1; TRBD1 aligns across 7 bases. The CDR3 nucleotides read TGTGCCAGCAGCGCCAGGGGGTTTGGCACTGAAGCTTTCTTT. Its protein is CASSARGFGTEAFF.